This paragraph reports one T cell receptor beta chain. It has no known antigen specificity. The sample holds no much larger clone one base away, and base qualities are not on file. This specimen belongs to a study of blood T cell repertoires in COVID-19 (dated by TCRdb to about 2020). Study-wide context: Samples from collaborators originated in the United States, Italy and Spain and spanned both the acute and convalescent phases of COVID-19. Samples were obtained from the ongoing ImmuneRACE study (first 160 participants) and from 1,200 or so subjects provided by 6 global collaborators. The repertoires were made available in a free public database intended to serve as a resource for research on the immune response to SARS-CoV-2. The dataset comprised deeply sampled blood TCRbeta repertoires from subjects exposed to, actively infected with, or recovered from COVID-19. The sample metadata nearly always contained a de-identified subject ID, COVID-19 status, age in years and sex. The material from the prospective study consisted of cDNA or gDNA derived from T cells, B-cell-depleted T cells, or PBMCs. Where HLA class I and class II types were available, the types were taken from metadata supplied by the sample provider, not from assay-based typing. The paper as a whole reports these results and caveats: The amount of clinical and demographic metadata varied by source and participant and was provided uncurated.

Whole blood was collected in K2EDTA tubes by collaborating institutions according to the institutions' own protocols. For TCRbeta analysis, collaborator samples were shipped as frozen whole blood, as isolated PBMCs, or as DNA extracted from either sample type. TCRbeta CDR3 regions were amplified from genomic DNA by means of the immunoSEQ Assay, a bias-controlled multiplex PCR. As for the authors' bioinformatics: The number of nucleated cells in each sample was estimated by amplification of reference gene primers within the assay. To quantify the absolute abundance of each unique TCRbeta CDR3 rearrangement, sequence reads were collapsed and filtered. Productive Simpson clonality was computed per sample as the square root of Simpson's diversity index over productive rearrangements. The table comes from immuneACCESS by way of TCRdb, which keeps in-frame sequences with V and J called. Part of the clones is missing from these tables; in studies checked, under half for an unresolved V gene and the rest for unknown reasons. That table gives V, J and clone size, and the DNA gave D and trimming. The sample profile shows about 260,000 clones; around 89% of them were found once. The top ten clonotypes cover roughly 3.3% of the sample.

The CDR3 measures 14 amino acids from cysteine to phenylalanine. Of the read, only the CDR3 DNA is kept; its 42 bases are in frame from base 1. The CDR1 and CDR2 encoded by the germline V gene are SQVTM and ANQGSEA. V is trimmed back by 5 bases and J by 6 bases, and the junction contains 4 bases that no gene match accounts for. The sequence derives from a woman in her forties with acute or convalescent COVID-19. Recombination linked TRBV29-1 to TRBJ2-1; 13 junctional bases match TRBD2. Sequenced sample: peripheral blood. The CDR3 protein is CSVPGTSGVNEQFF. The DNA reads TGCAGCGTTCCGGGGACTAGCGGGGTCAATGAGCAGTTCTTC.